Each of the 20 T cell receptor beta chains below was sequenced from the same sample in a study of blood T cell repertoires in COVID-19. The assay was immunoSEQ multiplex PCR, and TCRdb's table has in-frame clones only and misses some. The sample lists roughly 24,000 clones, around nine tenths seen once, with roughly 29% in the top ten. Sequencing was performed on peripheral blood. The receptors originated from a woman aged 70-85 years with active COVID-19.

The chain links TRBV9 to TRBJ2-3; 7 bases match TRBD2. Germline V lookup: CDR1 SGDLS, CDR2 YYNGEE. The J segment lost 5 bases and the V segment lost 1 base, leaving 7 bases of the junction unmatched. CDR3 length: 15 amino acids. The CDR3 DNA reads TGTGCCAGCAGCGTACGGACGGGGGAGGGAGATACGCAGTATTTT. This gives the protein CASSVRTGEGDTQYF.

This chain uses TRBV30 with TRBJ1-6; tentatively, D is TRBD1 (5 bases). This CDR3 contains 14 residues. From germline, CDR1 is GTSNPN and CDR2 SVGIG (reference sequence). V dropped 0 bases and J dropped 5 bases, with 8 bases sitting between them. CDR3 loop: CAWSVNRNNSPLHF. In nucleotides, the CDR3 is TGTGCCTGGAGTGTAAACAGGAATAATTCACCCCTCCACTTT.

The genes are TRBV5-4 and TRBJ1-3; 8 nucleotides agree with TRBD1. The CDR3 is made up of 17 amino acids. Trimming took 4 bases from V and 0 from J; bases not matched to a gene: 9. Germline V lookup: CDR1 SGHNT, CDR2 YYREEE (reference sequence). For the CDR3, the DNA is TGTGCCAGCAGCCGACTGACAGGGGCTATCTCTGGAAACACCATATATTTT. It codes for CASSRLTGAISGNTIYF.

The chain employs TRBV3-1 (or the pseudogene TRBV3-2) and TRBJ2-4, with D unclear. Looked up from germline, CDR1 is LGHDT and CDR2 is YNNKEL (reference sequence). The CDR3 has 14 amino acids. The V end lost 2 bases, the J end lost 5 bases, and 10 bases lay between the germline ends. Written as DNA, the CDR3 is TGTGCCAGCAGCCAATCATACTTGCAAAACATTCAGTACTTC. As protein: CASSQSYLQNIQYF.

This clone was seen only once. The CDR3 nucleotides are TGTGCCAGCAGAGAGCTATCATGGGGGGGGGAGCAGTACTTC. Amino acid sequence: CASRELSWGGEQYF. The chain has TRBV3-1 (or the pseudogene TRBV3-2) and TRBJ2-7, with 7 bases lining up with TRBD2. J gave up 7 bases and V 6 bases, and 12 bases lay outside the gene matches. In germline, CDR1 is LGHDT, CDR2 YNNKEL (reference sequence). The CDR3 is 14 amino acids.

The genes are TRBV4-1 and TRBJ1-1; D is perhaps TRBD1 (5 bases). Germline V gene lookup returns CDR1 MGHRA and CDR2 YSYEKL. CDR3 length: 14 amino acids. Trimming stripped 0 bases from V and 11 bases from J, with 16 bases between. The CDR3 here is CASSQDPGGGEAFF. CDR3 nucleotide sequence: TGCGCCAGCAGCCAAGACCCCGGGGGGGGAGAGGCTTTCTTT.

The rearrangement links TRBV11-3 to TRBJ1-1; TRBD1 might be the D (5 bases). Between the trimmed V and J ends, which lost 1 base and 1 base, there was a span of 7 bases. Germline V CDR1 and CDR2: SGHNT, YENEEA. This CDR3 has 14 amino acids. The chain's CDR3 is CASSLGRGNTEAFF. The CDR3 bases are TGTGCCAGCAGCTTAGGTAGGGGGAACACTGAAGCTTTCTTT. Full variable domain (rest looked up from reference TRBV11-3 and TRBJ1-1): EAGVVQSPRYKIIEKKQPVAFWCNPISGHNTLYWYLQNLGQGPELLIRYENEEAVDDSQLPKDRFSAERLKGVDSTLKIQPAELGDSAVYLCASSLGRGNTEAFFGQGTRLTVV.

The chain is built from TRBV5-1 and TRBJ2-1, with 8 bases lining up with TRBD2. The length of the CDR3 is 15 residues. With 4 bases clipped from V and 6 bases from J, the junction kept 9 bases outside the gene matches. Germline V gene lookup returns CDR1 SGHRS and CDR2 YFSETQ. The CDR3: CASSRVSGESNEQFF. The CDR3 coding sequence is TGCGCCAGCAGCCGCGTTAGCGGGGAAAGCAATGAGCAGTTCTTC.

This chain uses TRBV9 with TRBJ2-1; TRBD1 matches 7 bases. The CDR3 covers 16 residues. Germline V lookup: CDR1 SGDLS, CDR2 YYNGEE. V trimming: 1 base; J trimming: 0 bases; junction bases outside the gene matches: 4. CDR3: CASSVLSGGSYNEQFF. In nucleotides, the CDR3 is TGTGCCAGCAGCGTATTATCAGGGGGCTCCTACAATGAGCAGTTCTTC.

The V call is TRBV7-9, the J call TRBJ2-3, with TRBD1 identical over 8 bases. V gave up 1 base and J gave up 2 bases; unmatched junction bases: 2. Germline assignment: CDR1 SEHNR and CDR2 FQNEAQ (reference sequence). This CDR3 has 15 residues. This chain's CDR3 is CASSLDRGFTDTQYF. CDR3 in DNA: TGTGCCAGCAGCTTAGACAGGGGGTTCACAGATACGCAGTATTTT.

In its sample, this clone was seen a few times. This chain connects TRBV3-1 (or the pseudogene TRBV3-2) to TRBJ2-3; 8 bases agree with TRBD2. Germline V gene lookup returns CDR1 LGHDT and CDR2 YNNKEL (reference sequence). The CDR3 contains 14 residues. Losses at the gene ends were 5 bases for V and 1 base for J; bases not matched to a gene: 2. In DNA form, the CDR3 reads TGTGCCAGCAGCGGAGCGGGGGGCACAGATACGCAGTATTTT. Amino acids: CASSGAGGTDTQYF.

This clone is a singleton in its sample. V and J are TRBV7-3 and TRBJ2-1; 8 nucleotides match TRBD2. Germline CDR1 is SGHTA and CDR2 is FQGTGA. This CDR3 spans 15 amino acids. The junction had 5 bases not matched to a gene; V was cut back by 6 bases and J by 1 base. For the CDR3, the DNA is TGTGCCAGCAGTAATATAGCGGGGTCCTACAATGAGCAGTTCTTC. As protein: CASSNIAGSYNEQFF.

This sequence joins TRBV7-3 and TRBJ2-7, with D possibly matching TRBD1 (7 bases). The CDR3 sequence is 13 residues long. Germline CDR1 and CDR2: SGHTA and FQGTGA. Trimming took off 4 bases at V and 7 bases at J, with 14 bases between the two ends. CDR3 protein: CASSSSGGREQYF. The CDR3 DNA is TGTGCCAGCAGCTCCTCAGGGGGGAGGGAGCAGTACTTC.

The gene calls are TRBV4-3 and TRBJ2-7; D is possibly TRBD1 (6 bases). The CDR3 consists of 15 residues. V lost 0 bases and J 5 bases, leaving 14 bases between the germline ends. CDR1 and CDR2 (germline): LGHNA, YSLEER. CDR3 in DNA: TGCGCCAGCAGCCAAGATTTAACAGGGTGGGACGAGCAGTACTTC. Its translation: CASSQDLTGWDEQYF.

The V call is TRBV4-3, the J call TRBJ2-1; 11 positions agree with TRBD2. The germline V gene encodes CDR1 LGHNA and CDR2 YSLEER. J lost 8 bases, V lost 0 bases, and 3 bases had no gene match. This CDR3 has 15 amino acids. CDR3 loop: CASSQEGSGGDEQFF. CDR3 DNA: TGCGCCAGCAGCCAAGAGGGTAGCGGGGGGGATGAGCAGTTCTTC.

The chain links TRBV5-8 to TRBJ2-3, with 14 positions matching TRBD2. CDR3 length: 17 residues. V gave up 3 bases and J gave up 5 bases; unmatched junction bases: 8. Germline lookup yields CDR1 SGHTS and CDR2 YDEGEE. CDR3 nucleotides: TGTGCCAGCAGCTCCGGGACTAGCGGGGGACCTAAAGATACGCAGTATTTT. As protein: CASSSGTSGGPKDTQYF.

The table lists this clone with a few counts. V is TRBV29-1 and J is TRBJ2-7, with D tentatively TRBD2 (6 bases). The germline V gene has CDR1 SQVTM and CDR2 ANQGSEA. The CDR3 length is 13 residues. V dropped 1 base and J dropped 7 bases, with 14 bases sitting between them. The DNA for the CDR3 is TGCAGCGTTGAAGCGTCGGCGGGGCGGGAGCAGTACTTC. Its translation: CSVEASAGREQYF.

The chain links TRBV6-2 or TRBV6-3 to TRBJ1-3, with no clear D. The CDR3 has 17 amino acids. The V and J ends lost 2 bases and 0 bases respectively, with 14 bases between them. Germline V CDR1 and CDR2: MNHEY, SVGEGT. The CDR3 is CASSYAAGGSSGNTIYF. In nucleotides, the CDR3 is TGTGCCAGCAGTTACGCGGCCGGAGGCAGCTCTGGAAACACCATATATTTT.

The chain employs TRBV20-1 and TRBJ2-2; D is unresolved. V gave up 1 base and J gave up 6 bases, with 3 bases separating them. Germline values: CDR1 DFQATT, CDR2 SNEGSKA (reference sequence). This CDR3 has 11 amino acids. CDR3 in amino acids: CSARAPGELFF. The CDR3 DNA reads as TGCAGTGCTAGAGCTCCCGGGGAGCTGTTTTTT.

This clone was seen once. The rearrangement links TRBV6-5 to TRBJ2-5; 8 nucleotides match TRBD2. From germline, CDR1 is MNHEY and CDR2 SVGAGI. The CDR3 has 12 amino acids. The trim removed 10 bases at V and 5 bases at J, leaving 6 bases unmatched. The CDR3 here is CANRGGSETQYF. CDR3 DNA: TGTGCCAACCGGGGGGGATCGGAGACCCAGTACTTC.